These 14 T cell receptor beta chains were all obtained from the same sample, sequenced in a study of OX40 agonist ivuxolimab in advanced cancers. TCRdb's copy holds only in-frame clones and misses some; the assay was immunoSEQ multiplex PCR. The table lists roughly 90,000 clones, less than 95% of them singletons. Sequenced here: CD4+ or CD8+ T cells sorted from blood, sampled in a trial of the OX40 agonist ivuxolimab. The receptors shown here come from an adult with an advanced solid tumor such as melanoma, head and neck, liver or kidney cancer.

On this clone: At one end the junction does not follow the germline gene, possibly because of a read error. The same CDR3 also results from other DNA sequences found in this sample. J is TRBJ2-7 and V is TRBV19, with 9 bases lining up with TRBD1. This CDR3 contains 19 residues. Germline V lookup: CDR1 LNHDA, CDR2 SQIVND (reference sequence). CDR3 loop: CASSRWAPSTGTGSFEQYF. CDR3 nucleotides: TGTGCTAGTAGTAGATGGGCTCCTTCAACCGGGACAGGGTCTTTCGAGCAGTACTTC.

The V call is TRBV9, the J call TRBJ2-3; D remains unclear. Germline values: CDR1 SGDLS, CDR2 YYNGEE. The V gene lost 3 bases and the J gene lost 2 bases, with 13 bases spanning the gap. The CDR3 totals 15 residues. The CDR3 protein is CASSGIPGNTDTQYF. CDR3 coding DNA: TGTGCCAGCAGCGGTATCCCAGGAAACACAGATACGCAGTATTTT.

In its sample, this clone was seen once. The V call is TRBV19, the J call TRBJ1-3; D gene uncertain. The germline V and J ends were trimmed by 3 bases and 2 bases, with 11 bases remaining between them. CDR3 length: 15 residues. Germline V CDR1 and CDR2: LNHDA, SQIVND (reference sequence). This chain's CDR3 is CASSMGGGPGNTIYF. The CDR3 DNA reads as TGTGCCAGTAGTATGGGAGGAGGACCTGGAAACACCATATATTTT.

This clone was recorded a few times. The chain joins TRBV6-5 to TRBJ2-4; D may be TRBD2 (5 bases). Trimming took off 4 bases at V and 0 bases at J, with 13 bases between the two ends. The CDR3 is 16 amino acids. Per the germline V gene, CDR1 is MNHEY and CDR2 is SVGAGI. The CDR3 loop is CASSSPGILAKNIQYF. The CDR3 nucleotides are TGTGCCAGCAGTTCCCCGGGGATTCTAGCCAAAAACATTCAGTACTTC.

The V and J genes are TRBV5-1 and TRBJ2-6; 8 bases line up with TRBD1. CDR3 length: 18 residues. Trimming cost V 3 bases and J 1 base; bases outside gene matches: 9. Germline V CDR1 and CDR2: SGHRS, YFSETQ. DNA for the CDR3: TGCGCCAGCAGCTACTTGGCAGGGGGCATTTCTGGGGCCAACGTCCTGACTTTC. Its translation is CASSYLAGGISGANVLTF.

J is TRBJ2-2 and V is TRBV30; D might be TRBD2 (5 bases). V lost 5 bases and J 4 bases, leaving 8 bases between the germline ends. Germline V CDR1 and CDR2: GTSNPN, SVGIG (reference sequence). The CDR3 spans 12 residues. Here the CDR3 reads CAWGLGTGELFF. CDR3 in DNA: TGTGCCTGGGGACTGGGCACCGGGGAGCTGTTTTTT.

V and J are TRBV2 and TRBJ2-7; D ambiguous. Germline V gene data show CDR1 as SNHLY and CDR2 as FYNNEI. This CDR3 has 12 residues. V was clipped by 6 bases and J by 0 bases, with 6 bases between them. Here the CDR3 reads CASRPTSYEQYF. The CDR3 DNA is TGTGCCAGCAGACCCACCTCCTACGAGCAGTACTTC.

This sequence joins TRBV7-3 and TRBJ2-3, with 7 nucleotides matching TRBD1. V lost 4 bases, J lost 6 bases, and 10 bases stayed unmatched. Looked up from germline, CDR1 is SGHTA and CDR2 is FQGTGA. The CDR3 is 15 amino acids. The CDR3 protein is CASSSDGTQGDTQYF. DNA for the CDR3: TGTGCCAGCAGCTCGGATGGGACACAGGGGGATACGCAGTATTTT.

This sequence joins TRBV5-6 and TRBJ2-7; D remains unclear. The CDR3 has 15 amino acids. The ends were cut back, 0 bases at V and 0 bases at J, with 10 bases in the middle. Germline V gene sequence: CDR1 SGHDT, CDR2 YYEEEE. The CDR3: CASSLGTFSSYEQYF. As DNA, the CDR3 is TGTGCCAGCAGCTTGGGGACGTTTAGCTCCTACGAGCAGTACTTC.

The V gene is TRBV27, the J gene TRBJ1-2; D gene ambiguous. V was trimmed by 7 bases and J by 4 bases, leaving 7 bases between them. The CDR3 consists of 11 residues. CDR1 is MNHEY, CDR2 SMNVEV, per germline (reference sequence). Written as DNA, the CDR3 is TGTGCCAGCACGGGAGGCTATGGCTACACCTTC. Protein: CASTGGYGYTF.

The chain is built from TRBV18 and TRBJ2-5; D is undetermined. The V gene's germline CDR1 is KGHSH and CDR2 LQKENI. This CDR3 comprises 16 residues. V lost 3 bases to trimming and J lost 1 base, with 15 bases between them. CDR3 bases: TGTGCCAGCTCACCTACCTCCGGTAAACCCCAAGAGACCCAGTACTTC. Protein product: CASSPTSGKPQETQYF.

This rearrangement joins TRBV10-3 to TRBJ2-1; a weak D match, TRBD2 (6 bases). This CDR3 region has 13 residues. Germline loops: CDR1 ENHRY, CDR2 SYGVKD. V lost 5 bases, J lost 7 bases, and 12 bases lay in between. Written as DNA, the CDR3 is TGTGCCATCAGTTCAGCTCGGGGGAATGAGCAGTTCTTC. The encoded protein is CAISSARGNEQFF.

The chain employs TRBV19 and TRBJ2-1, with 11 positions matching TRBD2. Trimming took 4 bases from V and 2 from J; bases not matched to a gene: 4. Per the germline V gene, CDR1 is LNHDA and CDR2 is SQIVND (reference sequence). The CDR3 runs to 16 residues. CDR3 amino acids: CASSTTLAGAYNEQFF. In nucleotides, the CDR3 is TGTGCCAGTAGTACGACACTAGCGGGAGCCTACAATGAGCAGTTCTTC.

The chain combines TRBV19 with TRBJ1-1, with a weak D call TRBD1 (5 bases). Germline V gene sequence: CDR1 LNHDA, CDR2 SQIVND (reference sequence). This CDR3 spans 14 amino acids. V lost 3 bases to trimming and J lost 5 bases, with 13 bases between them. CDR3 loop: CASSMAMGQTEAFF. In nucleotides, the CDR3 is TGTGCCAGTAGTATGGCAATGGGGCAGACTGAAGCTTTCTTT.